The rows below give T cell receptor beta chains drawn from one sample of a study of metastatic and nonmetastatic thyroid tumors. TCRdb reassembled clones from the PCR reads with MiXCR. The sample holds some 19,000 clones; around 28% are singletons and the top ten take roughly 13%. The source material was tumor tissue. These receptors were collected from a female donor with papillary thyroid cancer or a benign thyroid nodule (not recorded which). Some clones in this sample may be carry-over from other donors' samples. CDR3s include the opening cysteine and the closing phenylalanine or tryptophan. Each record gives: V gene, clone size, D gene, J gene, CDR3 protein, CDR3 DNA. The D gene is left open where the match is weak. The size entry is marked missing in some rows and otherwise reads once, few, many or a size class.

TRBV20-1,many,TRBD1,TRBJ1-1,CSAQRQGGNTEAFF,TGCAGTGCCCAAAGACAGGGGGGAAACACTGAAGCTTTCTTT
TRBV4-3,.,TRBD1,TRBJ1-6,CASSHEPTGGALNSPLHF,TGCGCCAGCAGCCACGAACCGACAGGGGGCGCGTTGAATTCACCCCTCCACTTT
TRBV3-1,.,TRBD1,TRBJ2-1,CASSVYRDRDNEQFF,TGTGCCAGCAGTGTTTACCGGGACAGGGACAATGAGCAGTTCTTC
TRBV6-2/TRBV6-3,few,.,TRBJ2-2,CASTPAPRRELFF,TGTGCCAGCACCCCAGCGCCCAGGCGGGAGCTGTTTTTT
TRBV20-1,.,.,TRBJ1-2,CSAQGGGQGYTF,TGCAGTGCCCAGGGTGGGGGGCAGGGCTACACCTTC
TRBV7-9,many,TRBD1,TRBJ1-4,CASRPKGAQNEKLFF,TGTGCCAGCAGACCGAAGGGGGCCCAAAATGAAAAACTGTTTTTT
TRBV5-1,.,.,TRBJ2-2,CASSPGVMGVAVGNTGELFF,TGCGCCAGCAGCCCGGGAGTAATGGGAGTAGCGGTAGGAAACACCGGGGAGCTGTTTTTT
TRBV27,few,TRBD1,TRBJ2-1,CASSVHRGRPYNEQFF,TGTGCCAGCAGTGTCCACAGGGGGCGCCCCTACAATGAGCAGTTCTTC
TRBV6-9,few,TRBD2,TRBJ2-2,CASSAGGSNTGELFF,TGTGCCAGCTCGGCCGGGGGGTCGAACACCGGGGAGCTGTTTTTT
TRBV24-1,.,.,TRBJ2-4,CATSESGVIQYF,TGTGCCACCAGTGAATCGGGAGTCATTCAGTACTTC
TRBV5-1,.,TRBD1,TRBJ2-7,CASSETGTVAYEQYF,TGCGCCAGCAGCGAGACCGGGACAGTGGCCTACGAGCAGTACTTC
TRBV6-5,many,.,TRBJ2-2,CASSYGQPNTGELFF,TGTGCCAGCAGTTACGGGCAACCAAACACCGGGGAGCTGTTTTTT
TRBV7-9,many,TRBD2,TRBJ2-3,CASSLRAGDPDTQYF,TGTGCCAGCAGCCTGCGAGCGGGAGACCCAGATACGCAGTATTTT
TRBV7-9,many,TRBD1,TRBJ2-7,CASSRQGVGEQYF,TGTGCCAGCAGCCGACAGGGGGTCGGCGAGCAGTACTTC
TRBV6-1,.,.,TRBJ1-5,CASSESGVASNQPQHF,TGTGCCAGCAGTGAATCAGGGGTCGCGAGCAATCAGCCCCAGCATTTT
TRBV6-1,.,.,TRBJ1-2,CASWGGCYTF,TGTGCCAGTTGGGGTGGGTGCTACACCTTC
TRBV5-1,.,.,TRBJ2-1,CASSLASGFQGGNEQFF,TGCGCCAGCAGCTTGGCCTCGGGCTTCCAGGGGGGCAATGAGCAGTTCTTC
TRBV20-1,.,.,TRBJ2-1,CSASLSVSYNEQFF,TGCAGTGCTAGTTTGTCGGTATCCTACAATGAGCAGTTCTTC
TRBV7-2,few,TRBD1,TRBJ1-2,CASSDTGQGNYGYTF,TGTGCCAGCAGCGACACTGGACAGGGGAACTATGGCTACACCTTC
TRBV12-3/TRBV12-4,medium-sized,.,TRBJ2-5,CASSLKETQYF,TGTGCCAGCAGTTTAAAGGAGACCCAGTACTTC
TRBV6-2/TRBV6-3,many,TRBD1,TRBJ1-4,CASKKSGQGGEKLFF,TGTGCCAGCAAAAAATCGGGACAGGGTGGTGAAAAACTGTTTTTT
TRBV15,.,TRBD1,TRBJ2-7,CATSRGDSYEQYF,TGTGCCACCAGCAGAGGGGACAGCTACGAGCAGTACTTC
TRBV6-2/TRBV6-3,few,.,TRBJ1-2,CASSYGIANYGYTF,TGTGCCAGCAGTTACGGGATAGCTAACTATGGCTACACCTTC
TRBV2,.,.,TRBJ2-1,CASSVDSSSYNEQFF,TGTGCCAGCAGCGTGGACAGCAGCTCCTACAATGAGCAGTTCTTC
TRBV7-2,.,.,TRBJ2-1,CASVAQGYNEQFF,TGTGCCAGCGTAGCTCAGGGATACAATGAGCAGTTCTTC
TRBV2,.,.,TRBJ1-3,CASSGDRGGGTIYF,TGTGCCAGCAGTGGGGACCGCGGAGGAGGCACCATATATTTT
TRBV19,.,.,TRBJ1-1,CASSVVPGTEAFF,TGTGCCAGTTCAGTCGTCCCTGGGACTGAAGCTTTCTTT
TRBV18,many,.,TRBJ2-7,CASSPDLGTRAYEQYF,TGTGCCAGCTCACCAGACTTAGGGACAAGGGCGTATGAGCAGTACTTC
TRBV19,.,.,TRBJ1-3,CASTKTQAGNTIYF,TGTGCCAGTACGAAGACCCAGGCTGGAAACACCATATATTTT
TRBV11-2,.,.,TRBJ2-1,CASSLVRGSYNEQFF,TGTGCCAGCAGCTTAGTCCGGGGCTCCTACAATGAGCAGTTCTTC
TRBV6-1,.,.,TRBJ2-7,CASRSQSYEQYF,TGTGCCAGCAGGTCCCAATCCTACGAGCAGTACTTC
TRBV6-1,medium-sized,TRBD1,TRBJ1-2,CASRGDSTNYGYTF,TGTGCCAGCAGGGGGGACAGTACTAACTATGGCTACACCTTC
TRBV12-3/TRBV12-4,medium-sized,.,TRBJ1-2,CASTPYEGTPYGYTF,TGTGCCAGCACCCCCTACGAGGGGACTCCCTATGGCTACACCTTC
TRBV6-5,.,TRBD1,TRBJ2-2,CASSFWTGRTGELFF,TGTGCCAGCAGTTTCTGGACAGGGCGCACCGGGGAGCTGTTTTTT
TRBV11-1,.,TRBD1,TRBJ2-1,CASSTQGVSYNEQFF,TGTGCCAGCAGTACACAGGGGGTGTCCTACAATGAGCAGTTCTTC
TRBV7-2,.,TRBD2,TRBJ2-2,CASSLSGGATGELFF,TGTGCCAGCAGCCTTAGCGGGGGGGCCACCGGGGAGCTGTTTTTT
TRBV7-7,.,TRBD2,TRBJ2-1,CASSLGLAGGKDEQFF,TGTGCTAGCAGCTTAGGGCTAGCGGGGGGAAAAGATGAGCAGTTCTTC